The 5 T cell receptor beta chains listed next were all sequenced from one sample in a study of siplizumab effects on memory and regulatory T cells. Measured with immunoSEQ multiplex PCR; TCRdb has only the in-frame clones, and not every one. The sample has approximately 70,000 clones; about 90% are singletons. The sequenced sample consisted of CD8+ T cells sorted from blood. The receptors stem from a human donor in good health.

This rearrangement joins TRBV7-2 to TRBJ2-1; D not resolved. Trimming removed 5 bases from V and 3 bases from J, with 14 bases in between. The CDR3 covers 15 residues. Per the germline V gene, CDR1 is SGHTA and CDR2 is FQGNSA. In nucleotides, the CDR3 is TGTGCCAGCAGCCCAAGATGGACGGACTACAATGAGCAGTTCTTC. Translation gives CASSPRWTDYNEQFF.

The rearrangement joins TRBV25-1 to TRBJ2-2; no definite D call. The V and J ends lost 4 bases and 0 bases respectively, with 9 bases between them. This CDR3 comprises 15 residues. Germline loops: CDR1 MGHDK, CDR2 SYGVNS. The DNA for the CDR3 is TGTGCCAGCAGTGGACAAGATACGAACACCGGGGAGCTGTTTTTT. This codes for CASSGQDTNTGELFF.

The J gene is TRBJ1-2, the V gene TRBV27, with 7 bases identical to TRBD1. V shed 5 bases and J 1 base; nucleotides not matched to a gene: 7. CDR1 MNHEY and CDR2 SMNVEV come from the germline V gene (reference sequence). The CDR3 is made up of 15 amino acids. This CDR3 is CASSIAGQNNYGYTF. CDR3 coding DNA: TGTGCCAGCAGTATCGCGGGACAGAATAACTATGGCTACACCTTC.

As DNA, the CDR3 is TGTGCCACCCGACCGGACGCCAACACCGGGGAGCTGTTTTTT. As protein: CATRPDANTGELFF. The V and J genes are TRBV11-2 and TRBJ2-2, with no clear D. This CDR3 is 14 amino acids long. The V gene lost 10 bases and the J gene lost 2 bases, with 14 bases spanning the gap. Germline V lookup: CDR1 SGHAT, CDR2 FQNNGV.

The rearrangement uses TRBV2 and TRBJ2-7; 11 nucleotides match TRBD2. The CDR3 spans 14 residues. V was clipped by 5 bases and J by 2 bases; unmatched bases: 2. The germline CDR1 and CDR2 sequences are SNHLY and FYNNEI. CDR3 loop: CASSTSGGTYEQYF. The CDR3, as DNA: TGTGCCAGCAGTACTAGCGGGGGAACCTACGAGCAGTACTTC.